This T cell receptor beta chain was identified during a study of somatic mutations in cytotoxic T cells in rheumatoid arthritis. About the research overall: Each patient's diagnosis was followed right away by a blood draw (30 ml EDTA), before any treatment.

Study conclusions and caveats: An increase in CD8+ clonality with age was seen in rheumatoid arthritis patients but not in healthy controls.

Clones were sequenced by immunoSEQ multiplex PCR, and TCRdb holds only the in-frame ones, with some missing. The sample carries some 29,000 clones, around 90% recorded once. The CDR3 spans 15 residues. Germline V lookup: CDR1 SGDLS, CDR2 YYNGEE. The trim removed 0 bases at V and 4 bases at J, leaving 1 base unmatched. This clone is a singleton in its sample. Its antigen is as yet unknown. This chain uses TRBV9 with TRBJ2-7, with 13 bases lining up with TRBD2. The origin of this receptor is an adult with rheumatoid arthritis. Input material: CD8+ T cells sorted from blood. Written as DNA, the CDR3 is TGTGCCAGCAGCGTAGGGACTAGCGGGAGTTACGAGCAGTACTTC. Translating gives CASSVGTSGSYEQYF.